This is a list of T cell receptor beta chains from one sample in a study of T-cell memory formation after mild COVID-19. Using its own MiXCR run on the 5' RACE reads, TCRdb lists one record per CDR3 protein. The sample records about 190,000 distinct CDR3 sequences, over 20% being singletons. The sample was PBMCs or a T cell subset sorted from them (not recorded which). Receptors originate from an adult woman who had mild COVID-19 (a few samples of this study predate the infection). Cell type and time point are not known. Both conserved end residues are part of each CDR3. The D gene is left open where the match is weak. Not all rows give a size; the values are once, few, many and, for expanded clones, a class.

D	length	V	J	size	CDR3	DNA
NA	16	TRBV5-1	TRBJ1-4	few	CASSLGPDGLNEKLFF	TGCGCCAGCAGCCTTGGCCCCGACGGGCTTAATGAAAAACTGTTTTTT
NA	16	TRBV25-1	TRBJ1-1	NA	CASSDHLRAGYTEAFF	TGTGCCAGCAGTGATCACCTACGGGCAGGGTACACTGAAGCTTTCTTT
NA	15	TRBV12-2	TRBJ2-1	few	CASRFTETAHNEQFF	TGTGCAAGTCGCTTTACAGAAACCGCGCACAATGAGCAGTTCTTC
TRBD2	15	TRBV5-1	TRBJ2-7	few	CASSSGTAGAYEQYF	TGCGCCAGCAGCTCCGGGACTGCGGGGGCCTACGAGCAGTACTTC
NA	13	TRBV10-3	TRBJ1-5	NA	CAISETVGQPQHF	TGTGCCATCAGTGAGACAGTCGGGCAGCCCCAGCATTTT
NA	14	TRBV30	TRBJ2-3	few	CAWSLAGPRDTQYF	TGTGCCTGGAGTCTAGCCGGCCCGCGGGATACGCAGTATTTT
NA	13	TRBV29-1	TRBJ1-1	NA	CSVEDLWGTEAFF	TGCAGCGTTGAAGATCTTTGGGGTACTGAAGCTTTCTTT
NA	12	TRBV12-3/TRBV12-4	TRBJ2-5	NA	CASSFEEETQYF	TGTGCCAGCAGTTTTGAGGAGGAGACCCAGTACTTC
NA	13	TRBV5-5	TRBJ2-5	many	CASSFLDFETQYF	TGTGCCAGCAGCTTCCTAGATTTTGAGACCCAGTACTTC
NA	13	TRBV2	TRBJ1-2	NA	CASIPTEQAGYTF	TGTGCCAGCATCCCGACAGAACAGGCTGGCTACACCTTC
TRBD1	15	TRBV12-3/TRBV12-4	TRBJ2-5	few	CASSLRTGGMETQYF	TGTGCCAGCAGTTTACGGACAGGGGGCATGGAGACCCAGTACTTC
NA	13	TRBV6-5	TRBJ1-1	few	CASSYSWVTEAFF	TGTGCCAGCAGTTACTCCTGGGTCACTGAAGCTTTCTTT
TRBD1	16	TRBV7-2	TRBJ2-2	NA	CASSFRGTGYTGELFF	TGTGCCAGCAGCTTTAGGGGGACAGGGTATACCGGGGAGCTGTTTTTT
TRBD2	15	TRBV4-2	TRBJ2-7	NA	CASSQDLAGGQEQYF	TGTGCCAGCAGCCAAGATCTAGCGGGGGGGCAGGAGCAGTACTTC
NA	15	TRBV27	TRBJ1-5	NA	CASNPGGGGNQPQHF	TGTGCCAGCAACCCGGGTGGGGGAGGGAATCAGCCCCAGCATTTT
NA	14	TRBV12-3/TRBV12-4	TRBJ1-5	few	CASSFARYAQPQHF	TGTGCCAGCAGTTTTGCCCGCTATGCCCAGCCCCAGCATTTT
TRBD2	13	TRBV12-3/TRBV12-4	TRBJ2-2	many	CASTSGGSGELFF	TGTGCCAGCACCTCGGGGGGATCCGGGGAGCTGTTTTTT
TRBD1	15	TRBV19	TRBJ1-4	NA	CASFSPGQGNEKLFF	TGTGCCAGCTTCTCACCGGGACAGGGAAATGAAAAACTGTTTTTT
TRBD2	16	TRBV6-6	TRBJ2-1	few	CAASGLAGGSYNEQFF	TGTGCCGCCTCGGGACTAGCGGGGGGCTCCTACAATGAGCAGTTCTTC
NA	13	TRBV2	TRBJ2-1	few	CASRDRGGNEQFF	TGTGCCAGCAGAGATAGGGGAGGCAATGAGCAGTTCTTC
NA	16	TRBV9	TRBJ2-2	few	CASSGWTSPTAGELFF	TGTGCCAGCAGCGGCTGGACTTCACCTACCGCCGGGGAGCTGTTTTTT
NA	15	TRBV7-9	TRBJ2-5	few	CASSSMAGSRETQYF	TGTGCCAGCAGCTCCATGGCTGGAAGCCGAGAGACCCAGTACTTC
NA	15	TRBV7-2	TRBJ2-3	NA	CASSPRGLAGDTQYF	TGTGCCAGCAGCCCGAGAGGGCTAGCTGGAGATACGCAGTATTTT
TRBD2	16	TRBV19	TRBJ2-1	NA	CASSIGSLAGLNEQFF	TGTGCCAGTAGTATTGGTAGCCTAGCGGGCCTGAATGAGCAGTTCTTC
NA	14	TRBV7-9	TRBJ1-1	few	CASSRTGSDTEAFF	TGTGCCAGCAGCCGAACAGGGTCCGACACTGAAGCTTTCTTT
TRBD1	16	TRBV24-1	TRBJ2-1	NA	CATSDFAGQGAWEQFF	TGTGCCACCAGTGATTTCGCGGGACAGGGGGCATGGGAGCAGTTCTTC
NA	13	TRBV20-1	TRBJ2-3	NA	CSASMLGSDTQYF	TGCAGTGCCTCAATGTTAGGGTCAGATACGCAGTATTTT
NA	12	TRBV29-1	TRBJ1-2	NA	CSVGGDIYGYTF	TGCAGCGTTGGGGGGGACATCTATGGCTACACCTTC